The following is a TCR beta chain sequence with its context. These data belong to a study of cytomegalovirus exposure and HLA in healthy donors. The PCR was carried out with 60 Vbeta primers and 13 Jbeta primers. TCRdb keeps only in-frame clones here, not all; method: immunoSEQ multiplex PCR. The sample totals 130,000 or so clones. CDR3 length: 14 amino acids. Germline V gene data show CDR1 as SGHDN and CDR2 as FVKESK. The V and J ends lost 4 bases and 3 bases respectively, with 10 bases between them. The chain links TRBV14 to TRBJ1-3; tentatively, D is TRBD1 (6 bases). The receptor's source is a woman younger than 35 in good health and CMV-seronegative. Material: PBMCs. CDR3 bases: TGTGCCAGCAGCCCCCCAGGGGTTGGAAACACCATATATTTT. This sequence encodes CASSPPGVGNTIYF.